The clone carrying this T cell receptor beta chain was counted between two and nine times. The CDR3 consists of 15 residues. V shed 0 bases and J shed 2 bases, with 10 bases lying between them. CDR1 is LNHNV, CDR2 YYDKDF, per germline (reference sequence). The data originate from a study of T-cell reconstitution after alpha-beta-depleted transplantation in children. The library targeted TCRbeta and was prepared with unique molecular identifiers. In TCRdb, the PCR reads were re-called with MiXCR into one record per CDR3 protein. The sample lists more than 150,000 distinct CDR3 sequences, approximately 14% occurring once.

The specimen comprised PBMCs from the stem cell graft donor, sampled from the stem cell graft. The V and J genes are TRBV15 and TRBJ2-5; D is unresolved. The TCR was taken from a human donor who donated a stem cell graft to a child with acute lymphoblastic leukemia. The CDR3 DNA is TGTGCCACCAGCAGAGATCGATCACTTCAAGAGACCCAGTACTTC. Its translation is CATSRDRSLQETQYF. Using reference TRBV15 and TRBJ2-5 for the parts outside the CDR3, the full variable domain is DAMVIQNPRYQVTQFGKPVTLSCSQTLNHNVMYWYQQKSSQAPKLLFHYYDKDFNNEADTPDNFQSRRPNTSFCFLDIRSPGLGDTAMYLCATSRDRSLQETQYFGPGTRLLVL.